The 14 T cell receptor beta chains presented below share a single source sample, sequenced in a study of T cells in Graves' hyperthyroidism and ophthalmopathy. Amplified regions were TCR beta CDR3 sequences from RNA transcripts. Researchers ran a first-round RT-PCR on the TCR CDR3 using the HTBI primer set. Via MiXCR, TCRdb re-called the multiplex PCR reads, giving one row per CDR3 protein. The top ten hold around 20% of the sample, which has approximately 400,000 distinct CDR3 sequences, 13% to 15% seen once. Sequencing used blood. The receptor set was obtained from a woman in her 30s with Graves' ophthalmopathy.

The sample holds many counts of this clonotype. The chain is built from TRBV12-3 or TRBV12-4 and TRBJ1-1, with unresolved D. V was clipped by 6 bases and J by 3 bases, with 14 bases between them. The CDR3 length is 14 residues. The CDR3 here is CASRKIDGDTEAFF. The CDR3 nucleotides are TGTGCCAGCAGGAAAATAGATGGGGACACTGAAGCTTTCTTT.

This clonotype occurred many times. The chain carries TRBV28 and TRBJ1-5; 7 bases match TRBD1. This CDR3 has 17 amino acids. The V segment lost 3 bases and the J segment 1 base; nucleotides outside the gene matches: 9. Germline CDR1 MDHEN, CDR2 SYDVKM. CDR3 region: CASSFAILDRSNQPQHF. Written as DNA, the CDR3 is TGTGCCAGCAGTTTCGCTATATTGGACAGGAGCAATCAGCCCCAGCATTTT.

There are many counts of this clonotype. The rearrangement uses TRBV7-9 and TRBJ2-5; the match to TRBD1 covers 7 bases. The germline CDR1 and CDR2 sequences are SEHNR and FQNEAQ (reference sequence). V lost 2 bases and J lost 6; bases outside the gene matches: 6. The CDR3 sequence is 14 residues long. CDR3 nucleotide sequence: TGTGCCAGCAGCTTACCTCGACAGGGACAGACCCAGTACTTC. It is translated as CASSLPRQGQTQYF.

There are a few counts of this clonotype. The J gene is TRBJ2-5, the V gene TRBV10-3, with D perhaps TRBD2 (5 bases). Per germline, CDR1 ENHRY and CDR2 SYGVKD. V lost 10 bases to trimming and J lost 4 bases, with 10 bases between them. The CDR3 runs 11 residues. The CDR3 region is CATGERETQYF. In DNA, the CDR3 is TGTGCCACCGGGGAGAGAGAGACCCAGTACTTC.

This clonotype was seen many times. J is TRBJ1-4 and V is TRBV27; D is perhaps TRBD1 (6 bases). Trimming cost V 5 bases and J 3 bases, with 22 bases left between them. Germline V lookup: CDR1 MNHEY, CDR2 SMNVEV (reference sequence). The CDR3 has 18 amino acids. CDR3 DNA sequence: TGTGCCAGCAGTCAAAGACAGGTTTGGGTTGGATCTAATGAAAAACTGTTTTTT. Protein product: CASSQRQVWVGSNEKLFF.

This clonotype was found a few times. The genes are TRBV7-9 and TRBJ2-7; D remains unclear. The CDR3 covers 13 residues. The V and J ends lost 3 bases and 3 bases respectively, with 9 bases between them. The germline V gene encodes CDR1 SEHNR and CDR2 FQNEAQ (reference sequence). The CDR3 DNA follows: TGTGCCAGCAGCTTTTCAGAACTCTACGAGCAGTACTTC. Translated, it gives CASSFSELYEQYF.

This clonotype was seen repeatedly, ten times or more. The rearrangement links TRBV6-1 to TRBJ1-6, with D perhaps TRBD1 (5 bases). CDR1 is MNHNS, CDR2 SASEGT, per germline. This CDR3 has 13 residues. With 8 bases removed from V and 7 bases from J, the gap between germline ends came to 12 bases. The CDR3 sequence: CASGGPLNSPLHF. The CDR3 DNA follows: TGTGCCAGCGGGGGTCCCCTCAATTCACCCCTCCACTTT.

This clonotype was detected ten times or more. V and J are TRBV5-1 and TRBJ2-1; tentatively, D is TRBD2 (5 bases). V was trimmed by 0 bases and J by 8 bases, leaving 9 bases between them. Germline V lookup: CDR1 SGHRS, CDR2 YFSETQ. The CDR3 loop spans 13 amino acids. The CDR3 DNA reads TGCGCCAGCAGCTTGGAACTAGGAGATGAGCAGTTCTTC. It codes for CASSLELGDEQFF.

This clonotype was found many times. The chain carries TRBV7-6 and TRBJ1-4; D remains ambiguous. Deletions cut 2 bases from V and 5 bases from J, with 12 bases between. The CDR3 is made up of 15 amino acids. Germline CDR1 reads SGHVS; CDR2 reads FNYEAQ. DNA of the CDR3: TGTGCCAGCAGCTTAAGTCTGCGGAAAAATGAAAAACTGTTTTTT. It is translated as CASSLSLRKNEKLFF. Full variable domain (missing parts from reference TRBV7-6 and TRBJ1-4): GAGVSQSPRYKVTKRGQDVALRCDPISGHVSLYWYRQALGQGPEFLTYFNYEAQQDKSGLPNDRFSAERPEGSISTLTIQRTEQRDSAMYRCASSLSLRKNEKLFFGSGTQLSVL.

J is TRBJ2-4 and V is TRBV6-2 or TRBV6-3; TRBD2 is a possible D gene (5 bases). From germline, CDR1 is MNHEY and CDR2 SVGEGT. The CDR3 is 15 residues long. V was cut by 4 bases and J by 0 bases, with 10 bases left in between. The CDR3 is CASSWELLAKNIQYF. For the CDR3, the DNA is TGTGCCAGCAGTTGGGAGCTCCTAGCCAAAAACATTCAGTACTTC.

This clonotype was picked up many times. An end of the junction does not agree with germline; a read error may underlie this. The chain joins TRBV12-3 or TRBV12-4 to TRBJ2-1, with 7 bases aligning to TRBD1. This CDR3 has 14 residues. CDR3 region: CAGSMDRSYNEQFF. CDR3 DNA sequence: TGTGCCGGCAGTATGGACAGGTCGTACAATGAGCAGTTCTTC.

This clonotype was seen ten or more times. The chain couples TRBV20-1 to TRBJ1-2; 12 nucleotides line up with TRBD1. The V gene's germline CDR1 is DFQATT and CDR2 SNEGSKA (reference sequence). The CDR3 length is 15 residues. V shed 6 bases and J 4 bases; nucleotides not matched to a gene: 9. The CDR3 sequence: CSAGYPGQGAYGYTF. The DNA of the CDR3 is TGCAGTGCCGGGTACCCGGGACAGGGGGCCTATGGCTACACCTTC.

This clonotype came up many times. This rearrangement joins TRBV24-1 to TRBJ2-3; TRBD2 agrees at 9 bases. CDR3 size: 15 residues. Germline V gene data show CDR1 as KGHDR and CDR2 as SFDVKD. V was pared by 4 bases and J by 3 bases, with 4 bases of the junction left unmatched. CDR3 DNA: TGTGCCACCAGTGACACGACTAGCGGAACAGATACGCAGTATTTT. It yields the protein CATSDTTSGTDTQYF.

The rearrangement joins TRBV4-1 to TRBJ2-5; 10 nucleotides line up with TRBD2. Germline assignment: CDR1 MGHRA and CDR2 YSYEKL. The trim removed 3 bases at V and 5 bases at J, leaving 6 bases unmatched. This CDR3 comprises 15 residues. The CDR3 DNA reads as TGCGCCAGCAGCCACGATAGCGGGGGGATGGAGACCCAGTACTTC. Protein product: CASSHDSGGMETQYF.